The T cell receptor beta chain under discussion was sequenced for a study of CD8+ T cells in alopecia areata. Across the whole study: Among treated patients, oral tofacitinib was administered at 5 to 10 mg twice daily. Findings and limits, study-wide: Clonality was higher in lesional than normal scalp, especially in alopecia totalis/universalis.

As part of sample collection, lesional scalp punch biopsies and peripheral blood were taken from alopecia areata patients. This clone was picked up a small number of times. Its antigen is as yet unknown. In germline, CDR1 is SGHTA, CDR2 FQGNSA. There are 18 residues in the CDR3. V lost 1 base and J lost 2, with 18 bases in between. RNA was isolated and reverse transcribed to cDNA, the sequencing template. The method was immunoSEQ multiplex PCR; TCRdb's version includes in-frame clones alone and lacks a portion of them. This table has 110,000 to 150,000 clones, about 51% appearing once. The sequence was collected from a human donor with alopecia areata. The sequencing used CD4+ T cells sorted from blood, collected at week 0. The chain is built from TRBV7-2 and TRBJ2-1; D gene uncertain. CDR3 nucleotides: TGTGCCAGCAGCTTAGGTTCAGGAATTGTAGGCGCCTACAATGAGCAGTTCTTC. It encodes CASSLGSGIVGAYNEQFF.